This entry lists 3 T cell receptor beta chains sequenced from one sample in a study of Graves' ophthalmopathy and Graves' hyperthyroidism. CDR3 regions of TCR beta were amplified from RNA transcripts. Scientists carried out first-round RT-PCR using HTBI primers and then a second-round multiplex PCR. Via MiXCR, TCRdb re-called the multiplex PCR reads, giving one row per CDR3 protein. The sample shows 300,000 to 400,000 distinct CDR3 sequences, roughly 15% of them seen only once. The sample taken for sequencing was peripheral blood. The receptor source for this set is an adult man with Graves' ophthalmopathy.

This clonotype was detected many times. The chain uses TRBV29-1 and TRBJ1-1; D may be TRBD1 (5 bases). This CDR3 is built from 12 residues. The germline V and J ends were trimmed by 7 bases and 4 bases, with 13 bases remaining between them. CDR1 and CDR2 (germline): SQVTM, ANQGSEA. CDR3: CSAEGGGTEAFF. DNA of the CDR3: TGCAGCGCCGAGGGCGGGGGCACTGAAGCTTTCTTT.

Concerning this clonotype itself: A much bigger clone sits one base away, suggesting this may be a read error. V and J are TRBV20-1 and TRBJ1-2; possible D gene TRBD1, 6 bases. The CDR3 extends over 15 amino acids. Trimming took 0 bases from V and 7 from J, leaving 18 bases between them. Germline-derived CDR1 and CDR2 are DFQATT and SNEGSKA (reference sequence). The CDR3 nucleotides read TGCAGTGCTAGAGAGGCCGGGACATGGGTGGTTGGCTACACCTTC. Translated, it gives CSAREAGTWVVGYTF.

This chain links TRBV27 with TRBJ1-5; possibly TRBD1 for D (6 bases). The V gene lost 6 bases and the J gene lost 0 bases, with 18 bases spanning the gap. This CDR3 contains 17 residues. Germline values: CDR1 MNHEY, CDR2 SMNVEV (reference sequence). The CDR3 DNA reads TGTGCCAGCAGCCAGAACCCGACAGGTTATAGCAATCAGCCCCAGCATTTT. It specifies CASSQNPTGYSNQPQHF.